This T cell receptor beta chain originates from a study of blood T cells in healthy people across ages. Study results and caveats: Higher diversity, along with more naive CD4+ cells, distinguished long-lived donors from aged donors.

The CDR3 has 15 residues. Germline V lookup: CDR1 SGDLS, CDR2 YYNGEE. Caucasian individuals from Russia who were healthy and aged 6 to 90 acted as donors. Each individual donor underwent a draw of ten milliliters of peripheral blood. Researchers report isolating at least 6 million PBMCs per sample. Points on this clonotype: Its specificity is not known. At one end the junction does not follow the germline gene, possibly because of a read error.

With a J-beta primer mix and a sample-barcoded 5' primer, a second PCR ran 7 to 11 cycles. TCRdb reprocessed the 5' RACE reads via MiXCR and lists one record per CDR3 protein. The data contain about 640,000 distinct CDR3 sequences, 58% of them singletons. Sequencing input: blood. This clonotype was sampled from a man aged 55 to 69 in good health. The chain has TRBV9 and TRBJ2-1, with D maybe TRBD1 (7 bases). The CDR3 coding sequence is TGTGCCGGCAGCGGGTCCGGACAGGCGGACAATGAGCAGTTCTTC. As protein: CAGSGSGQADNEQFF.